Listed below are T cell receptor beta chains from one sample, sequenced in a study of T cells expressing NK-cell markers. TCRdb reprocessed the 5' RACE reads; each CDR3 protein has one entry and no DNA is given. The sample totals tens of thousands of distinct CDR3 sequences; its top ten clones hold over 45%. The sample taken for sequencing was blood T cells: a sorted CD56 or NKG2C T cell subset, CD4+ or CD8+ T cells, or bulk PBMC T cells (not recorded which). These receptors were obtained from a woman aged 18 to 75 in good health. Both conserved end residues are part of each CDR3.

V	J	CDR3
TRBV5-1	TRBJ2-1	CASSSPGGPLGHNEQFF
TRBV4-1	TRBJ2-5	CASSQDLASGGGETQYF
TRBV7-6	TRBJ2-1	CASSLSPVEQFF
TRBV15	TRBJ2-7	CATSREGQNHEQYF
TRBV25-1	TRBJ1-1	CASSESVNTEAFF
TRBV5-1	TRBJ1-4	CASSLGVVANEKLFF
TRBV27	TRBJ1-2	CASTLSGHLKNYGYTF
TRBV5-1	TRBJ1-1	CASRPGQGLTEAFF
TRBV15	TRBJ1-5	CATRGAWAGNQPQHF
TRBV27	TRBJ2-7	CATLLLSGQGSYEQYF